Listed below are T cell receptor beta chains from one sample, sequenced in a study of CD8 T cells in ankylosing spondylitis. TCRdb reanalysed the 5' RACE reads using MiXCR and keeps one entry per CDR3 protein. The profile shows over 600,000 distinct CDR3 sequences, about 20% of them singletons. Material for sequencing was blood, either unsorted or a sorted T cell fraction (not recorded which). The receptors derive from a male donor with ankylosing spondylitis. Each CDR3 is given without its conserved first and last residue.

v_gene: TRBV5-1
j_gene: TRBJ2-3
CDR3aa: ASSSRQAKPPTDTQY

v_gene: TRBV5-5
j_gene: TRBJ2-1
CDR3aa: ASRWGALSSYNEQF

v_gene: TRBV12-3/TRBV12-4
j_gene: TRBJ2-1
CDR3aa: ASSWGQGSAEQF

v_gene: TRBV5-1
j_gene: TRBJ1-1
CDR3aa: ASSLGQAAEAF

v_gene: TRBV20-1
j_gene: TRBJ1-2
CDR3aa: SAADGPNYGYT

v_gene: TRBV7-2
j_gene: TRBJ2-5
CDR3aa: ASSSPFGAQETQY

v_gene: TRBV10-3
j_gene: TRBJ2-7
CDR3aa: AISDTTSGSRREQY

v_gene: TRBV13
j_gene: TRBJ2-1
CDR3aa: ASSRTAGRDSYNEQF

v_gene: TRBV12-3/TRBV12-4
j_gene: TRBJ2-1
CDR3aa: ASSDRGRYNEQF

v_gene: TRBV10-2
j_gene: TRBJ2-2
CDR3aa: ASSESRGGELF

v_gene: TRBV20-1
j_gene: TRBJ1-2
CDR3aa: SAIQATGDYGYT

v_gene: TRBV12-3/TRBV12-4
j_gene: TRBJ1-1
CDR3aa: ASRGSLNTEAF

v_gene: TRBV12-3/TRBV12-4
j_gene: TRBJ2-2
CDR3aa: ASSLRVLGTGELF

v_gene: TRBV4-1
j_gene: TRBJ1-5
CDR3aa: ASSQDIGRPQH

v_gene: TRBV2
j_gene: TRBJ2-1
CDR3aa: ASSLGLRSLQF

v_gene: TRBV18
j_gene: TRBJ1-5
CDR3aa: ASSLPNSGTANQPQH

v_gene: TRBV12-3/TRBV12-4
j_gene: TRBJ2-1
CDR3aa: ACSRSSYNEQF

v_gene: TRBV10-3
j_gene: TRBJ2-3
CDR3aa: AISEPPQAPSTDTQY

v_gene: TRBV10-2
j_gene: TRBJ2-5
CDR3aa: ASSGRTSGLQETQY

v_gene: TRBV3-1
j_gene: TRBJ2-3
CDR3aa: ASSLQGGREDTQY

v_gene: TRBV6-1
j_gene: TRBJ2-1
CDR3aa: ASSDRIGGEQF

v_gene: TRBV6-5
j_gene: TRBJ2-7
CDR3aa: ASSSQGLRNEQY

v_gene: TRBV5-1
j_gene: TRBJ1-5
CDR3aa: ASSLGASSNQPQH

v_gene: TRBV21-1
j_gene: TRBJ1-1
CDR3aa: ASSIRTGTEAF

v_gene: TRBV12-3/TRBV12-4
j_gene: TRBJ1-3
CDR3aa: ASSFGRGRDGNTIY

v_gene: TRBV4-3
j_gene: TRBJ2-1
CDR3aa: ASSQVAGSGYNEQF

v_gene: TRBV27
j_gene: TRBJ2-6
CDR3aa: ASSPWDGPSGANVLT

v_gene: TRBV7-9
j_gene: TRBJ2-7
CDR3aa: ASGIEGRAGTYEQY

v_gene: TRBV27
j_gene: TRBJ2-1
CDR3aa: ASSPKTSGSANEQF

v_gene: TRBV3-1
j_gene: TRBJ2-2
CDR3aa: ASRLDENTGELF

v_gene: TRBV3-1
j_gene: TRBJ2-5
CDR3aa: ASSQAPPSGRETQY

v_gene: TRBV18
j_gene: TRBJ1-2
CDR3aa: ASSQSGQTYGYT

v_gene: TRBV29-1
j_gene: TRBJ2-5
CDR3aa: SVVVAGGPPETQY

v_gene: TRBV10-3
j_gene: TRBJ1-6
CDR3aa: AISIRAVGVSSYNSPLH

v_gene: TRBV5-1
j_gene: TRBJ2-7
CDR3aa: ASSPYRGSYEQY

v_gene: TRBV7-9
j_gene: TRBJ2-1
CDR3aa: ASSPLKF

v_gene: TRBV7-8
j_gene: TRBJ1-5
CDR3aa: ASSILLGQPQH

v_gene: TRBV27
j_gene: TRBJ1-2
CDR3aa: ASSLSTDYGYT

v_gene: TRBV5-6
j_gene: TRBJ2-7
CDR3aa: ASSLGGDSYEQY

v_gene: TRBV10-3
j_gene: TRBJ1-2
CDR3aa: AISGSRGDYGYT

v_gene: TRBV10-2
j_gene: TRBJ1-5
CDR3aa: ASSVVQGDQPQH

v_gene: TRBV5-1
j_gene: TRBJ2-7
CDR3aa: ASSLGLAGDAPYEQY

v_gene: TRBV3-1
j_gene: TRBJ1-6
CDR3aa: ASSQDRRENSPLH

v_gene: TRBV5-1
j_gene: TRBJ1-1
CDR3aa: ASSLAEGPGPMNTEAF

v_gene: TRBV20-1
j_gene: TRBJ1-1
CDR3aa: SVMETEAF

v_gene: TRBV7-4
j_gene: TRBJ2-3
CDR3aa: ASSLVSGGTDTQY

v_gene: TRBV9
j_gene: TRBJ2-7
CDR3aa: ASSLRPGQTYEQY

v_gene: TRBV27
j_gene: TRBJ2-5
CDR3aa: ASSRTSGSWETQY